This passage covers 27 T cell receptor beta chains from one sample sequenced in a study of blood T cell repertoires in COVID-19. Only in-frame clones appear in the TCRdb table, and some are missing; sequencing was by immunoSEQ multiplex PCR. In the table there are around 130,000 clones, over 80% of which are singletons. The sequenced sample was peripheral blood. These receptors were collected from a man in his 60s with active or convalescent COVID-19.

The CDR3 reads CASRDPGAGNTIYF. In DNA form, the CDR3 reads TGTGCCAGCAGGGACCCAGGGGCTGGAAACACCATATATTTT. The rearrangement links TRBV6-5 to TRBJ1-3; a weak D match, TRBD1 (6 bases). CDR1 is MNHEY, CDR2 SVGAGI, per germline. Trimming took off 6 bases at V and 2 bases at J, with 11 bases between the two ends. The CDR3 totals 14 residues.

V usage is TRBV5-1 and J usage is TRBJ2-5; D perhaps matches TRBD1 (5 bases). The CDR3 sequence is 14 residues long. CDR1 is SGHRS, CDR2 YFSETQ, per germline. V dropped 5 bases and J dropped 2 bases, with 13 bases sitting between them. CDR3 nucleotides: TGCGCCAGCAGTCAAGCAGGGATTCAAGAGACCCAGTACTTC. Encoded protein: CASSQAGIQETQYF.

The rearrangement uses TRBV4-1 and TRBJ1-3; 10 bases are a match to TRBD1. J lost 0 bases, V lost 1 base, and 6 bases had no gene match. The CDR3 contains 18 residues. Germline V lookup: CDR1 MGHRA, CDR2 YSYEKL. The CDR3 is CASSQAGTGASSGNTIYF. In nucleotides, the CDR3 is TGCGCCAGCAGCCAAGCCGGGACAGGGGCTAGCTCTGGAAACACCATATATTTT.

The J gene is TRBJ2-1, the V gene TRBV5-1, with a weak D call TRBD1 (5 bases). Germline CDR1 SGHRS, CDR2 YFSETQ. Trimming removed 4 bases from V and 6 bases from J, with 11 bases in between. The CDR3 length is 13 residues. The CDR3 spells CASSLTRANEQFF. Written as DNA, the CDR3 is TGCGCCAGCAGCCTCACCAGGGCCAATGAGCAGTTCTTC.

The chain links TRBV19 to TRBJ2-6; D remains unclear. The CDR3 has 15 amino acids. CDR1 and CDR2 (germline): LNHDA, SQIVND (reference sequence). The germline V and J ends were trimmed by 5 bases and 0 bases, with 8 bases remaining between them. CDR3 coding DNA: TGTGCCAGTAGTGGCCGCCGCTCTGGGGCCAACGTCCTGACTTTC. Amino acids: CASSGRRSGANVLTF.

The V call is TRBV6-1, the J call TRBJ2-1, with a tentative D call TRBD1 (6 bases). Germline V gives CDR1 MNHNS, CDR2 SASEGT. There are 16 residues in the CDR3. V lost 4 bases and J lost 0, with 13 bases in between. CDR3 sequence reads: CASSVRTVSSYNEQFF. The CDR3 region has the DNA TGTGCCAGCAGTGTCAGGACAGTGTCCTCCTACAATGAGCAGTTCTTC.

The chain carries TRBV6-5 and TRBJ1-2, with 8 bases lining up with TRBD1. Germline CDR1 reads MNHEY; CDR2 reads SVGAGI. The length of the CDR3 is 13 residues. After removal of 6 bases from V and 5 bases from J, the junction contained 5 bases not matched to a gene. DNA for the CDR3: TGTGCCAGCAGGACAGGGGTTGGGTATGGCTACACCTTC. This sequence encodes CASRTGVGYGYTF.

The CDR3 loop is CASSRRGYGYTF. The CDR3 DNA reads as TGTGCCAGCAGTCGTCGGGGCTATGGCTACACCTTC. V and J are TRBV28 and TRBJ1-2, with unresolved D. Trimming removed 5 bases from V and 4 bases from J, with 8 bases in between. Germline V gives CDR1 MDHEN, CDR2 SYDVKM. CDR3 length: 12 amino acids.

The genes are TRBV7-9 and TRBJ2-7; TRBD2 matches 9 bases. Germline loops: CDR1 SEHNR, CDR2 FQNEAQ (reference sequence). The V and J ends lost 8 bases and 5 bases, in that order; junction bases with no gene match: 22. The CDR3 runs 18 residues. CDR3 protein: CASCCSVPAGGLIHEQYF. The DNA for the CDR3 is TGTGCCAGCTGTTGCTCGGTCCCGGCGGGAGGGTTAATCCACGAGCAGTACTTC.

V is TRBV9 and J is TRBJ2-6; 15 positions match TRBD2. The CDR3 runs to 19 residues. The V segment lost 2 bases and the J segment 4 bases; nucleotides outside the gene matches: 7. Per the germline V gene, CDR1 is SGDLS and CDR2 is YYNGEE. The CDR3 DNA follows: TGTGCCAGCAGCGTCGGACTAGCGGGAGGGCCGAGGGGGGCCAACGTCCTGACTTTC. This encodes CASSVGLAGGPRGANVLTF.

The chain couples TRBV6-2 or TRBV6-3 to TRBJ2-1; 7 bases agree with TRBD2. The V and J ends lost 0 bases and 6 bases, in that order; junction bases with no gene match: 5. This CDR3 region has 15 residues. The germline gives CDR1 MNHEY, CDR2 SVGEGT. DNA for the CDR3: TGTGCCAGCAGTTACTCTGCTAGCGGCTTCAATGAGCAGTTCTTC. This gives the protein CASSYSASGFNEQFF.

The chain is built from TRBV12-5 and TRBJ2-1, with D maybe TRBD1 (6 bases). Trimming removed 6 bases at V and 7 bases at J, with 10 bases between. CDR3 length: 12 residues. Germline V gene data show CDR1 as LGHNT and CDR2 as FRNRAP. CDR3 sequence (DNA): TGTGCTAGTGGCCCAGGGGAAAATGAGCAGTTCTTC. Protein product: CASGPGENEQFF.

The chain joins TRBV16 to TRBJ1-1; D gene ambiguous. The CDR3 has 17 residues. CDR1 is KGHSY, CDR2 FQNENV, per germline. V lost 4 bases and J lost 0, with 18 bases in between. In nucleotides, the CDR3 is TGTGCCAGCAGCCCCCGCCCCGGACTCTACATGAACACTGAAGCTTTCTTT. Amino acid sequence: CASSPRPGLYMNTEAFF.

The V call is TRBV5-4, the J call TRBJ1-1, with D possibly matching TRBD1 (5 bases). Germline values: CDR1 SGHNT, CDR2 YYREEE (reference sequence). The ends were cut back, 4 bases at V and 1 base at J, with 11 bases in the middle. This CDR3 has 14 residues. In DNA, the CDR3 is TGTGCCAGCAGCCTAAAAGGGGCGAACACTGAAGCTTTCTTT. This translates into CASSLKGANTEAFF. Supplemented by reference TRBV5-4 and TRBJ1-1, the full variable domain reads ETGVTQSPTHLIKTRGQQVTLRCSSQSGHNTVSWYQQALGQGPQFIFQYYREEENGRGNFPPRFSGLQFPNYSSELNVNALELDDSALYLCASSLKGANTEAFFGQGTRLTVV.

This rearrangement joins TRBV6-5 to TRBJ2-2, with TRBD1 as a possible D gene (6 bases). Trimming stripped 6 bases from V and 6 bases from J, with 17 bases between. Germline loops: CDR1 MNHEY, CDR2 SVGAGI. The CDR3 runs 15 residues. The CDR3, as DNA: TGTGCCAGCAGCCTACAAACCCAGGGGTCCGGGGAGCTGTTTTTT. Its translation is CASSLQTQGSGELFF.

There are a few counts of this clone. The chain recombines TRBV5-5 with TRBJ2-5; 10 bases match TRBD2. Trimming removed 6 bases from V and 5 bases from J; junction bases left unmatched: 10. Germline values: CDR1 SGHKS, CDR2 YYEKEE (reference sequence). This CDR3 is built from 15 residues. Here the CDR3 DNA reads TGTGCCAGCACCCCTCTAGCGGGAGATCGGGAGACCCAGTACTTC. Protein: CASTPLAGDRETQYF.

The chain is built from TRBV30 and TRBJ1-1; TRBD1 agrees at 7 bases. Per germline, CDR1 GTSNPN and CDR2 SVGIG (reference sequence). With V trimmed by 5 bases and J by 1 base, 7 bases remained unmatched. This CDR3 is built from 14 residues. The CDR3 nucleotides read TGTGCCTGGGAAAGCACAGGGGCGAACACTGAAGCTTTCTTT. Amino acid sequence: CAWESTGANTEAFF.

This clone is a singleton in its sample. The chain joins TRBV7-9 to TRBJ2-7, with D hard to call. CDR3 length equals 11 residues. Trimming shortened V by 5 bases and J by 3 bases, and 5 bases separated the two germline ends. The V gene's germline CDR1 is SEHNR and CDR2 FQNEAQ (reference sequence). The CDR3 is CASSPNYEQYF. For the CDR3, the DNA is TGTGCCAGCAGCCCCAACTACGAGCAGTACTTC. The variable domain in full, completed from reference TRBV7-9 and TRBJ2-7, reads DTGVSQNPRHKITKRGQNVTFRCDPISEHNRLYWYRQTLGQGPEFLTYFQNEAQLEKSRLLSDRFSAERPKGSFSTLEIQRTEQGDSAMYLCASSPNYEQYFGPGTRLTVT.

The V gene is TRBV11-2, the J gene TRBJ1-2; D is perhaps TRBD1 (6 bases). Germline CDR1 and CDR2: SGHAT and FQNNGV. Trimming removed 6 bases at V and 5 bases at J, with 13 bases between. This CDR3 is built from 13 residues. The CDR3, as DNA: TGTGCCAGCAGTCACGGGACATATTATGGCTACACCTTC. It is translated as CASSHGTYYGYTF.

This chain joins TRBV6-4 and TRBJ1-1, with 8 positions matching TRBD1. Looked up from germline, CDR1 is MRHNA and CDR2 is SNTAGT. J was trimmed by 1 base and V by 6 bases; bases with no gene match: 13. The CDR3 runs to 17 residues. This CDR3 is CASSPGTGNVPNTEAFF. In nucleotides, the CDR3 is TGTGCCAGCAGCCCCGGGACAGGCAACGTCCCGAACACTGAAGCTTTCTTT.

The chain joins TRBV10-3 to TRBJ1-4; unclear D gene. The CDR3 is 14 residues long. The germline V and J ends were trimmed by 6 bases and 0 bases, with 8 bases remaining between them. Germline V gives CDR1 ENHRY, CDR2 SYGVKD. The CDR3 is CAIREPATNEKLFF. The CDR3 bases are TGTGCCATCAGGGAGCCTGCAACTAATGAAAAACTGTTTTTT.

With respect to this clone: The identical CDR3 is also encoded by other nucleotide sequences in the sample. This rearrangement joins TRBV24-1 to TRBJ2-7; 9 positions match TRBD1. The germline V gene encodes CDR1 KGHDR and CDR2 SFDVKD. The CDR3 has 15 residues. J gave up 1 base and V 3 bases, and 3 bases lay outside the gene matches. CDR3: CATSDAGTGSYEQYF. CDR3 in DNA: TGTGCCACCAGTGATGCCGGGACAGGGTCCTACGAGCAGTACTTC.

This clone was found once. The chain combines TRBV12-2 with TRBJ2-7; no DNA check was done on the table's D call, TRBD2. TRBV12-2 is reported as a pseudogene. The CDR3 has 20 amino acids. Here the CDR3 DNA reads TGTGCAAGTCGCTTAGTACGACTAGCGGGAGGGGATTTGGCTACGGACGAGCAGTACTTC. Translating gives CASRLVRLAGGDLATDEQYF.

The chain carries TRBV13 and TRBJ2-2; D remains ambiguous. CDR1 PRHDT and CDR2 FYEKMQ come from the germline V gene (reference sequence). Trimming shortened V by 5 bases and J by 6 bases, and 7 bases separated the two germline ends. This CDR3 has 12 amino acids. CDR3 sequence: CASSPWPGELFF. The CDR3 DNA reads TGTGCCAGCAGCCCGTGGCCCGGGGAGCTGTTTTTT.

This clone was seen only a few times. The CDR3 DNA reads TGTGCCAGCAGCTCTTCCGGGACTAGCGGTGCCTACGAGCAGTACTTC. The encoded protein is CASSSSGTSGAYEQYF. The chain carries TRBV7-3 and TRBJ2-7; TRBD2 aligns across 11 bases. Trimming cost V 4 bases and J 2 bases; bases outside gene matches: 7. The CDR3 is 16 residues long. Germline lookup yields CDR1 SGHTA and CDR2 FQGTGA.

J is TRBJ2-1 and V is TRBV13, with D maybe TRBD2 (6 bases). Trimming stripped 5 bases from V and 6 bases from J, with 17 bases between. The CDR3 spans 15 residues. Germline values: CDR1 PRHDT, CDR2 FYEKMQ (reference sequence). CDR3 sequence: CASSGDYGGRNEQFF. CDR3 coding DNA: TGTGCCAGCAGCGGCGACTACGGGGGACGCAATGAGCAGTTCTTC.

In regard to this clone: This sample includes further DNA sequences coding for the same CDR3. This sequence joins TRBV11-3 and TRBJ2-1; 7 positions match TRBD2. The CDR3 runs to 15 residues. Trimming cost V 5 bases and J 0 bases; bases outside gene matches: 4. The germline V gene encodes CDR1 SGHNT and CDR2 YENEEA. The CDR3 DNA sequence: TGTGCCAGCAGCCTCTTAGCGGGCTCCTACAATGAGCAGTTCTTC. Its translation is CASSLLAGSYNEQFF.